The 26 T cell receptor beta chains in this list originate from one sample, sequenced in a study of T cell repertoires in cytomegalovirus infection (dated by TCRdb to about 2019). These receptors have no identified antigens. The treatment or condition label for this specimen denotes: in vitro stimulation with specific CMV peptide epitopes to enrich CMV-specific T cells. Data came from an Illumina HiSeq 1500. The public sequencing data were trimmed at Q25 with fastp and processed into clonotypes with MiXCR by TCRdb, which kept only in-frame beta chains. For every CDR3 protein sequence, its rows merge into one entry that carries the most common genes and DNA. In all, the sample holds approximately 65,000 distinct CDR3 sequences, and 20% of those were seen once. The ten largest clones capture 65% to 75% of the sample. The sequences come from CD8+ T cells from cultured PBMCs, collected from culture after CMV antigen stimulation. The receptors here all came from a human donor in good health (CMV status not recorded). Some clones in this sample may be carry-over from other donors' samples.

This clonotype has just a few counts. The chain joins TRBV2 to TRBJ2-7, with D possibly being TRBD2 (6 bases). The V gene's germline CDR1 is SNHLY and CDR2 FYNNEI. This CDR3 is 12 amino acids long. Trimming pared 8 bases from V and 0 bases from J, leaving 8 bases between. In nucleotides, the CDR3 is TGTGCCAGCGGAGGGAGCTCCTACGAGCAGTACTTC. Its protein is CASGGSSYEQYF.

The chain uses TRBV4-3 and TRBJ1-3; D is unresolved. V lost 1 base and J lost 0, with 10 bases in between. CDR3 length: 16 amino acids. The germline gives CDR1 LGHNA, CDR2 YSLEER. The chain's CDR3 is CASSQAPSGSGNTIYF. In nucleotides, the CDR3 is TGCGCCAGCAGCCAAGCGCCCTCAGGCTCTGGAAACACCATATATTTT.

The CDR3 is CASSLARETQYF. The DNA for the CDR3 is TGTGCCAGCAGCTTAGCGCGTGAGACCCAGTACTTC. V usage is TRBV7-9 and J usage is TRBJ2-5; D is unclear. The CDR3 totals 12 residues. The germline V gene encodes CDR1 SEHNR and CDR2 FQNEAQ (reference sequence). V lost 0 bases to trimming and J lost 5 bases, with 4 bases between them.

The V and J genes are TRBV4-1 and TRBJ2-7, with a weak D call TRBD1 (6 bases). V was pared by 3 bases and J by 7 bases, with 13 bases between. The germline CDR1 and CDR2 sequences are MGHRA and YSYEKL. CDR3 size: 13 residues. CDR3 residues: CASSHIQGEEQYF. The CDR3 DNA reads as TGCGCCAGCAGCCATATACAGGGTGAAGAGCAGTACTTC.

The chain employs TRBV7-8 and TRBJ2-1; 12 bases map to TRBD2. CDR1 SGHVS and CDR2 FQNEAQ come from the germline V gene. V shed 4 bases and J 2 bases; nucleotides not matched to a gene: 12. This CDR3 comprises 19 residues. This CDR3 is CASSSPEQTSGGPYNEQFF. CDR3 coding DNA: TGTGCCAGCAGCTCCCCAGAGCAGACTAGCGGGGGCCCCTACAATGAGCAGTTCTTC.

In this sample, this clonotype turned up a few times. J is TRBJ2-1 and V is TRBV5-4; 10 bases match TRBD2. Trimming took 5 bases from V and 7 from J; bases not matched to a gene: 9. CDR3 size: 15 residues. Germline values: CDR1 SGHNT, CDR2 YYREEE (reference sequence). The CDR3 loop is CASRISGGASNEQFF. In nucleotides, the CDR3 is TGTGCCAGCAGAATAAGCGGGGGGGCTTCGAATGAGCAGTTCTTC.

V usage is TRBV7-8 and J usage is TRBJ1-6; D ambiguous. The ends were cut back, 0 bases at V and 7 bases at J, with 16 bases in the middle. Germline loops: CDR1 SGHVS, CDR2 FQNEAQ. The CDR3 spans 17 residues. The CDR3 coding sequence is TGTGCCAGCAGCTTAGCTAAAGGTCCCCGCACCAATTCACCCCTCCACTTT. Translated: CASSLAKGPRTNSPLHF.

The rearrangement links TRBV7-2 to TRBJ2-3, with D unclear. V dropped 2 bases and J dropped 5 bases, with 11 bases sitting between them. The CDR3 has 14 amino acids. CDR1 and CDR2 from the germline V gene are SGHTA and FQGNSA. DNA of the CDR3: TGTGCCAGCAGCTTAACCCGGGCAAGAGATACGCAGTATTTT. This codes for CASSLTRARDTQYF.

The chain uses TRBV7-9 and TRBJ2-1; D is possibly TRBD1 or TRBD2 (6 bases each). CDR1 is SEHNR, CDR2 FQNEAQ, per germline (reference sequence). Trimming cost V 5 bases and J 5 bases, with 13 bases left between them. The CDR3 runs 14 residues. CDR3 sequence reads: CASSGGTLNNEQFF. CDR3 coding DNA: TGTGCCAGCAGCGGAGGGACACTCAACAATGAGCAGTTCTTC.

Remarks on this clonotype: A read error may be the cause here, since a much bigger clone is one base away. The gene calls are TRBV7-9 and TRBJ2-7; D is uncertain. Germline lookup yields CDR1 SEHNR and CDR2 FQNEAQ (reference sequence). This CDR3 has 11 amino acids. V lost 3 bases, J lost 3 bases, and 3 bases lay in between. This CDR3 reads CASSFNYEQYF. As DNA, the CDR3 is TGTGCCAGCAGCTTTAACTACGAGCAGTACTTC.

The J gene is TRBJ2-3, the V gene TRBV7-2; D gene unclear. This CDR3 spans 15 amino acids. Deletions cut 5 bases from V and 10 bases from J, with 22 bases between. CDR1 SGHTA and CDR2 FQGNSA come from the germline V gene. The CDR3 sequence is CASSPPRRVPIAQYF. The CDR3 DNA reads TGTGCCAGCAGCCCACCTAGACGCGTCCCCATTGCGCAGTATTTT.

The V call is TRBV4-1, the J call TRBJ1-3, with TRBD1 as a possible D gene (5 bases). The ends were cut back, 1 base at V and 8 bases at J, with 15 bases in the middle. CDR1 and CDR2 (germline): MGHRA, YSYEKL. This CDR3 has 15 residues. The CDR3 DNA is TGCGCCAGCAGCCAAGCTCCCGGCAGGGTAGACACCATATATTTT. Encoded protein: CASSQAPGRVDTIYF.

DNA of the CDR3: TGCAGCGTTGAAGGGCGGACAACCTACGAGCAGTACTTC. Translated, it gives CSVEGRTTYEQYF. V gene TRBV29-1 combines with J gene TRBJ2-7; D may be TRBD1 (5 bases). The germline gives CDR1 SQVTM, CDR2 ANQGSEA. Trimming shortened V by 1 base and J by 2 bases, and 9 bases separated the two germline ends. This CDR3 is 13 amino acids long.

This clonotype was seen more than once but under ten times. The chain links TRBV12-3 or TRBV12-4 to TRBJ1-5; D ambiguous. V lost 4 bases and J 5 bases, leaving 15 bases between the germline ends. This CDR3 has 15 amino acids. In nucleotides, the CDR3 is TGTGCCAGCAGTTCGACACGGAGCTATCATCAGCCCCAGCATTTT. Encoded protein: CASSSTRSYHQPQHF.

J is TRBJ2-7 and V is TRBV5-8, with D unresolved. The V end was cut by 6 bases, the J end by 2 bases, with 15 bases between. The CDR3 totals 14 residues. The germline gives CDR1 SGHTS, CDR2 YDEGEE. The CDR3 region has the DNA TGTGCCAGCATGTCGTCCAGTGGGCCCTACGAGCAGTACTTC. Protein sequence: CASMSSSGPYEQYF.

This clonotype was detected a few times. CDR3 DNA: TGTGCCAGCAGCCCCTGGGGGGTCATAACTAATGAAAAACTGTTTTTT. Translation: CASSPWGVITNEKLFF. The rearrangement joins TRBV7-2 to TRBJ1-4; possible D gene TRBD1, 5 bases. Germline assignment: CDR1 SGHTA and CDR2 FQGNSA. With 5 bases removed from V and 1 base from J, the gap between germline ends came to 14 bases. This CDR3 has 16 residues. The full variable domain, completed using reference TRBV7-2 and TRBJ1-4, is GAGVSQSPSNKVTEKGKDVELRCDPISGHTALYWYRQSLGQGLEFLIYFQGNSAPDKSGLPSDRFSAERTGGSVSTLTIQRTQQEDSAVYLCASSPWGVITNEKLFFGSGTQLSVL.

This clonotype was counted between two and nine times. This chain joins TRBV6-6 and TRBJ1-5, with a possible D match to TRBD1 (6 bases). Germline CDR1 is MNHNY and CDR2 is SVGAGI (reference sequence). There are 15 residues in the CDR3. The V gene lost 5 bases and the J gene lost 2 bases, with 13 bases spanning the gap. CDR3 in DNA: TGTGCCAGCAGTAACCGCGAGGGGGGCAATCAGCCCCAGCATTTT. It encodes CASSNREGGNQPQHF.

The gene calls are TRBV7-6 and TRBJ1-1; D is ambiguous. CDR1 is SGHVS, CDR2 FNYEAQ, per germline. The CDR3 has 15 residues. The germline V and J ends were trimmed by 5 bases and 1 base, with 14 bases remaining between them. The CDR3 sequence is CASSKEAVGNTEAFF. The CDR3 bases are TGTGCCAGCAGCAAGGAGGCGGTCGGGAACACTGAAGCTTTCTTT. Using reference TRBV7-6 and TRBJ1-1 for the parts outside the CDR3, the full variable domain is GAGVSQSPRYKVTKRGQDVALRCDPISGHVSLYWYRQALGQGPEFLTYFNYEAQQDKSGLPNDRFSAERPEGSISTLTIQRTEQRDSAMYRCASSKEAVGNTEAFFGQGTRLTVV.

V usage is TRBV10-3 and J usage is TRBJ2-7, with TRBD1 matching 8 bases. This CDR3 comprises 14 residues. CDR1 is ENHRY, CDR2 SYGVKD, per germline. The V gene end was trimmed by 10 bases and the J gene end by 3 bases; junction bases not matched to a gene: 11. The CDR3, as DNA: TGTGCCACCTTATACGAGACAGGGGTCTACGAGCAGTACTTC. It yields the protein CATLYETGVYEQYF.

The V and J genes are TRBV7-6 and TRBJ1-2; no clear D. CDR1 is SGHVS and CDR2 is FNYEAQ in the germline V gene. The CDR3 contains 15 residues. Trimming removed 5 bases from V and 7 bases from J, with 20 bases in between. CDR3 amino acids: CASSPAEVPLRGYTF. CDR3 nucleotides: TGTGCCAGCAGCCCCGCAGAGGTTCCTCTGCGTGGCTACACCTTC.

This clonotype has a handful of counts. The chain employs TRBV7-2 and TRBJ2-7; TRBD1 or TRBD2 may be the D gene (5 bases each). CDR1 is SGHTA and CDR2 is FQGNSA in the germline V gene. The ends were cut back, 1 base at V and 0 bases at J, with 7 bases in the middle. This CDR3 is 14 amino acids long. The CDR3 coding sequence is TGTGCCAGCAGCTTAGATGGGGGCTCCTACGAGCAGTACTTC. The encoded protein is CASSLDGGSYEQYF.

The chain joins TRBV4-3 to TRBJ1-2; 7 positions match TRBD1. This CDR3 comprises 15 residues. After removal of 4 bases from V and 0 bases from J, the junction contained 5 bases not matched to a gene. Germline V gene data show CDR1 as LGHNA and CDR2 as YSLEER. CDR3 region: CASSPGQLANYGYTF. CDR3 DNA sequence: TGCGCCAGCAGCCCGGGACAGCTAGCTAACTATGGCTACACCTTC.

The rearrangement uses TRBV7-6 and TRBJ2-3, with unresolved D. The CDR3 has 13 residues. The germline V gene has CDR1 SGHVS and CDR2 FNYEAQ. The ends were cut back, 5 bases at V and 0 bases at J, with 6 bases in the middle. The CDR3, as DNA: TGTGCCAGCAGCCAACCCAGCACAGATACGCAGTATTTT. It specifies CASSQPSTDTQYF.

The CDR3 is CASSSGWAYEQYF. The CDR3 DNA reads as TGTGCCAGCAGTTCGGGGTGGGCGTACGAGCAGTACTTC. The gene calls are TRBV27 and TRBJ2-7; D possibly corresponds to TRBD2 (5 bases). With 4 bases removed from V and 4 bases from J, the gap between germline ends came to 11 bases. Per germline, CDR1 MNHEY and CDR2 SMNVEV (reference sequence). CDR3 length: 13 residues.

This sequence joins TRBV4-2 and TRBJ1-4, with a weak D call TRBD1 (6 bases). The CDR3 is 15 amino acids. Germline CDR1 and CDR2: LGHNA and YNFKEQ. V gave up 5 bases and J gave up 4 bases, with 14 bases separating them. The DNA for the CDR3 is TGTGCCAGCAGCGTCAGGGGTTCGAGTAATGAAAAACTGTTTTTT. The encoded protein is CASSVRGSSNEKLFF.

This clonotype was detected many times. The rearrangement links TRBV7-2 to TRBJ1-2; 7 positions agree with TRBD1. V was pared by 6 bases and J by 4 bases, with 5 bases of the junction left unmatched. This CDR3 comprises 13 residues. From germline, CDR1 is SGHTA and CDR2 FQGNSA. The CDR3 here is CASSPDRAYGYTF. The DNA for the CDR3 is TGTGCCAGCAGTCCAGACAGGGCCTATGGCTACACCTTC.